These 32 T cell receptor beta chains share one sample of origin, sequenced in a study of beta chain features in type 1 diabetes. All of the isolated RNA was reverse transcribed, so expressed TCRB transcripts were sequenced. Data came from immunoSEQ multiplex PCR; TCRdb stores just in-frame clones and leaves some out. This table has approximately 120,000 clones, roughly 43% appearing once. Sequencing was performed on stem cell memory CD4+ T cells from blood. These receptors all stem from a woman younger than 35 in good health.

The table lists this clone with a few counts. The chain is built from TRBV5-4 and TRBJ1-1, with TRBD1 matching over 7 bases. The trim removed 2 bases at V and 10 bases at J, leaving 5 bases unmatched. The CDR3 consists of 12 residues. In germline, CDR1 is SGHNT, CDR2 YYREEE (reference sequence). The CDR3 bases are TGTGCCAGCAGCTTAGGGGGCCAGAGAGCTTTCTTT. Residues: CASSLGGQRAFF. The full variable domain, completed using reference TRBV5-4 and TRBJ1-1, is ETGVTQSPTHLIKTRGQQVTLRCSSQSGHNTVSWYQQALGQGPQFIFQYYREEENGRGNFPPRFSGLQFPNYSSELNVNALELDDSALYLCASSLGGQRAFFGQGTRLTVV.

This clone was found a few times. The rearrangement links TRBV28 to TRBJ1-1, with D maybe TRBD1 (5 bases). The V end lost 6 bases, the J end lost 6 bases, and 11 bases lay between the germline ends. Germline-derived CDR1 and CDR2 are MDHEN and SYDVKM. This CDR3 has 12 amino acids. This CDR3 is CASRAREAEAFF. The CDR3 nucleotides read TGTGCCAGCAGAGCCAGGGAGGCTGAAGCTTTCTTT.

In this sample, this clone turned up a few times. J is TRBJ1-5 and V is TRBV28; TRBD1 is a possible D gene (6 bases). This CDR3 comprises 15 residues. Germline V CDR1 and CDR2: MDHEN, SYDVKM. V lost 7 bases and J lost 3, with 16 bases in between. The CDR3 nucleotides are TGTGCCAGCAAGCCCTTAGACAGGTTCAATCAGCCCCAGCATTTT. Translating gives CASKPLDRFNQPQHF.

This clone has more than one count but fewer than ten. V usage is TRBV7-2 and J usage is TRBJ2-1; TRBD2 agrees at 10 bases. J gave up 12 bases and V 7 bases, and 15 bases lay outside the gene matches. The CDR3 covers 15 residues. Germline lookup yields CDR1 SGHTA and CDR2 FQGNSA. The CDR3 spells CASTFVASGGERQFF. The CDR3 DNA is TGTGCCAGCACCTTTGTGGCTAGCGGGGGCGAGCGGCAGTTCTTC.

The chain carries TRBV7-8 and TRBJ2-7, with 11 bases that match TRBD1. Trimming removed 1 base from V and 4 bases from J; junction bases left unmatched: 9. Germline V CDR1 and CDR2: SGHVS, FQNEAQ. This CDR3 region has 17 residues. CDR3 protein: CASSLVTAGTGGYEQYF. The CDR3 region has the DNA TGTGCCAGCAGCTTAGTGACCGCCGGGACAGGGGGTTACGAGCAGTACTTC.

This clone was counted between two and nine times. The chain is built from TRBV19 and TRBJ2-6; a weak D match, TRBD2 (6 bases). This CDR3 spans 17 amino acids. CDR1 and CDR2 from the germline V gene are LNHDA and SQIVND (reference sequence). The ends were cut back, 6 bases at V and 0 bases at J, with 15 bases in the middle. DNA for the CDR3: TGTGCCAGTAGGGGAGGCAGCCCGCTCTCTGGGGCCAACGTCCTGACTTTC. This translates into CASRGGSPLSGANVLTF.

J is TRBJ1-5 and V is TRBV19, with D unclear. CDR3 size: 16 residues. V lost 10 bases to trimming and J lost 0 bases, with 19 bases between them. Germline V CDR1 and CDR2: LNHDA, SQIVND (reference sequence). The CDR3 spells CATQMRSRHSNQPQHF. CDR3 nucleotide sequence: TGTGCCACCCAGATGCGGAGCCGGCATAGCAATCAGCCCCAGCATTTT.

The sample holds a few counts of this clone. This sequence joins TRBV7-3 and TRBJ2-2; no reliable D call. The CDR3 contains 13 residues. The V end was cut by 5 bases, the J end by 1 base, with 5 bases between. Germline CDR1 SGHTA, CDR2 FQGTGA. CDR3 region: CASSPGNTGELFF. The CDR3 DNA follows: TGTGCCAGCAGCCCAGGGAACACCGGGGAGCTGTTTTTT.

This sequence joins TRBV12-5 and TRBJ2-1, with 8 nucleotides matching TRBD2. The V segment lost 1 base and the J segment 7 bases; nucleotides outside the gene matches: 9. CDR1 and CDR2 from the germline V gene are LGHNT and FRNRAP. The CDR3 runs to 16 residues. CDR3 nucleotides: TGTGCTAGTGGTTTGGCGATAGCGGGACGGAGGAATGAGCAGTTCTTC. It specifies CASGLAIAGRRNEQFF.

The chain has TRBV10-3 and TRBJ2-3; 9 bases match TRBD2. Germline V lookup: CDR1 ENHRY, CDR2 SYGVKD. This CDR3 has 14 residues. V lost 7 bases to trimming and J lost 3 bases; unmatched junction nucleotides: 5. CDR3: CAIMNAGGTDTQYF. The CDR3 DNA sequence: TGTGCCATCATGAACGCGGGAGGGACAGATACGCAGTATTTT.

This clone came up a few times. This chain joins TRBV5-4 and TRBJ1-2; D perhaps matches TRBD1 (5 bases). CDR3 length: 14 residues. V was shortened by 5 bases and J by 7 bases, with 18 bases between the two germline ends. Germline loops: CDR1 SGHNT, CDR2 YYREEE (reference sequence). The CDR3 DNA reads as TGTGCCAGCAGTCGTGGGACTTCTACGGGTGGCTACACCTTC. This sequence encodes CASSRGTSTGGYTF.

This rearrangement joins TRBV6-5 to TRBJ2-7; 8 bases map to TRBD2. Germline V gene sequence: CDR1 MNHEY, CDR2 SVGAGI. This CDR3 is built from 14 residues. V trimming: 5 bases; J trimming: 4 bases; junction bases outside the gene matches: 7. The CDR3 region has the DNA TGTGCCAGCAGTACTACTAGCGGCAAATACGAGCAGTACTTC. Amino acid sequence: CASSTTSGKYEQYF.

This CDR3 reads CAILRGNSYEQYF. The CDR3 coding sequence is TGTGCCATCCTAAGGGGAAACTCCTACGAGCAGTACTTC. V gene TRBV10-3 combines with J gene TRBJ2-7; TRBD1 is a possible D gene (5 bases). Trimming left V 8 bases short and J 0 bases short, with 11 bases between. CDR1 is ENHRY, CDR2 SYGVKD, per germline. The CDR3 is made up of 13 amino acids.

This chain connects TRBV4-2 to TRBJ1-1; D gene ambiguous. V lost 4 bases and J 6 bases, leaving 9 bases between the germline ends. Germline CDR1 reads LGHNA; CDR2 reads YNFKEQ. The CDR3 loop spans 12 amino acids. CDR3 sequence reads: CASSRGPAEAFF. The CDR3 DNA reads as TGTGCCAGCAGCCGAGGCCCCGCTGAAGCTTTCTTT.

The V call is TRBV9, the J call TRBJ1-5, with a tentative D call TRBD1 (6 bases). V dropped 1 base and J dropped 6 bases, with 14 bases sitting between them. This CDR3 region has 15 residues. From germline, CDR1 is SGDLS and CDR2 YYNGEE. The CDR3 protein is CASSVWGGEGQPQHF. The CDR3 DNA reads TGTGCCAGCAGCGTATGGGGGGGCGAAGGTCAGCCCCAGCATTTT. Full variable domain (rest looked up from reference TRBV9 and TRBJ1-5): DSGVTQTPKHLITATGQRVTLRCSPRSGDLSVYWYQQSLDQGLQFLIQYYNGEERAKGNILERFSAQQFPDLHSELNLSSLELGDSALYFCASSVWGGEGQPQHFGDGTRLSIL.

This chain joins TRBV7-9 and TRBJ1-1, with D perhaps matching TRBD1 (6 bases). There are 14 residues in the CDR3. Trimming took off 3 bases at V and 1 base at J, with 9 bases between the two ends. Germline CDR1 reads SEHNR; CDR2 reads FQNEAQ (reference sequence). Here the CDR3 reads CASSLKGQNTEAFF. The DNA for the CDR3 is TGTGCCAGCAGCTTGAAGGGACAGAACACTGAAGCTTTCTTT.

The J gene is TRBJ2-7, the V gene TRBV4-3; D ambiguous. V lost 3 bases, J lost 3 bases, and 15 bases lay in between. CDR1 and CDR2 (germline): LGHNA, YSLEER. The CDR3 has 15 residues. CDR3 in amino acids: CASSHIGHTSYEQYF. Written as DNA, the CDR3 is TGCGCCAGCAGCCATATTGGGCACACAAGCTACGAGCAGTACTTC.

The sample holds a few counts of this clone. The chain couples TRBV28 to TRBJ1-5; no firm D call. This CDR3 is 12 amino acids long. V lost 5 bases and J lost 4, with 6 bases in between. Per the germline V gene, CDR1 is MDHEN and CDR2 is SYDVKM. CDR3 in DNA: TGTGCCAGCAGTGGCAGTAATCAGCCCCAGCATTTT. It is translated as CASSGSNQPQHF.

This clone has only a few counts. V is TRBV10-3 and J is TRBJ1-2, with a possible D match to TRBD1 (6 bases). The CDR3 is 12 residues long. The ends were cut back, 4 bases at V and 7 bases at J, with 10 bases in the middle. Germline V gene lookup returns CDR1 ENHRY and CDR2 SYGVKD. The CDR3 here is CAISGYRAGYTF. In DNA form, the CDR3 reads TGTGCCATCAGTGGCTACAGGGCTGGCTACACCTTC.

This clone was counted only a few times. The rearrangement links TRBV2 to TRBJ2-1; TRBD2 aligns across 9 bases. Trimming cost V 6 bases and J 3 bases; bases outside gene matches: 9. Germline CDR1 SNHLY, CDR2 FYNNEI. This CDR3 has 16 residues. CDR3 in DNA: TGTGCCAGCAGGGTAGGGACTAGCTGGGGCTACAATGAGCAGTTCTTC. It yields the protein CASRVGTSWGYNEQFF.

This clone was observed a few times. The chain carries TRBV7-9 and TRBJ2-7; D possibly corresponds to TRBD2 (5 bases). The CDR3 consists of 14 residues. Looked up from germline, CDR1 is SEHNR and CDR2 is FQNEAQ (reference sequence). Trimming removed 4 bases from V and 2 bases from J, with 12 bases in between. CDR3 in amino acids: CASSSHTSPYEQYF. CDR3 in DNA: TGTGCCAGCAGCTCTCATACTAGTCCCTACGAGCAGTACTTC.

This clone was counted a single time. The V and J genes are TRBV28 and TRBJ2-5; no definite D call. The closer fit of TRBJ2-7 to the DNA end suggests the J call may be wrong. Germline loops: CDR1 MDHEN, CDR2 SYDVKM. The CDR3 contains 15 residues. The CDR3 sequence is CASSLMVPGSYEQYF. DNA of the CDR3: TGTGCCAGCAGTTTAATGGTCCCAGGCTCCTACGAGCAGTACTTC.

This rearrangement joins TRBV18 to TRBJ2-7; 8 bases map to TRBD1. J was trimmed by 5 bases and V by 6 bases; bases with no gene match: 9. CDR3 size: 14 residues. Per the germline V gene, CDR1 is KGHSH and CDR2 is LQKENI. Here the CDR3 reads CASSPQGASNEQYF. The DNA for the CDR3 is TGTGCCAGCTCCCCCCAGGGGGCAAGTAACGAGCAGTACTTC.

This clone was seen only a few times. The chain uses TRBV5-1 and TRBJ2-3; 9 positions match TRBD2. The CDR3 is 16 residues long. V lost 2 bases to trimming and J lost 5 bases; unmatched junction nucleotides: 9. The germline gives CDR1 SGHRS, CDR2 YFSETQ. The CDR3 here is CASSFPAGGREDTQYF. The CDR3 DNA follows: TGCGCCAGCAGCTTTCCAGCGGGAGGACGGGAAGATACGCAGTATTTT.

J is TRBJ1-1 and V is TRBV5-1, with D hard to call. This CDR3 has 14 amino acids. CDR1 is SGHRS, CDR2 YFSETQ, per germline. V lost 0 bases to trimming and J lost 3 bases, with 9 bases between them. CDR3 in DNA: TGCGCCAGCAGCTTGGACGGGATCGACACTGAAGCTTTCTTT. This codes for CASSLDGIDTEAFF.

CDR3 in amino acids: CASTLAGVTDTQYF. The CDR3 DNA reads as TGTGCCAGCACCTTAGCGGGAGTAACAGATACGCAGTATTTT. The chain uses TRBV6-6 and TRBJ2-3; 9 bases line up with TRBD2. This CDR3 region has 14 residues. CDR1 is MNHNY and CDR2 is SVGAGI in the germline V gene (reference sequence). Germline trimming cut 7 bases from V and 3 bases from J; bases unmatched to any gene: 5.

In this sample, this clone turned up a few times. This chain links TRBV7-2 with TRBJ1-1; D not certain. Germline V lookup: CDR1 SGHTA, CDR2 FQGNSA. This CDR3 is 13 amino acids long. V was pared by 0 bases and J by 9 bases, with 11 bases between. Here the CDR3 DNA reads TGTGCCAGCAGCTTAGCGCTTAACAGTCAAGCTTTCTTT. The encoded protein is CASSLALNSQAFF.

The rearrangement uses TRBV7-9 and TRBJ1-1; TRBD1 matches 8 bases. V was pared by 3 bases and J by 2 bases, with 2 bases of the junction left unmatched. The V gene's germline CDR1 is SEHNR and CDR2 FQNEAQ (reference sequence). The length of the CDR3 is 14 residues. Here the CDR3 reads CASSLDRANTEAFF. In DNA form, the CDR3 reads TGTGCCAGCAGCTTGGACAGGGCAAACACTGAAGCTTTCTTT. Complete variable domain (other parts from reference TRBV7-9 and TRBJ1-1): DTGVSQNPRHKITKRGQNVTFRCDPISEHNRLYWYRQTLGQGPEFLTYFQNEAQLEKSRLLSDRFSAERPKGSFSTLEIQRTEQGDSAMYLCASSLDRANTEAFFGQGTRLTVV.

This chain connects TRBV19 to TRBJ1-4; weak D call: TRBD1 (6 bases). The CDR3 consists of 14 residues. Trimming pared 6 bases from V and 3 bases from J, leaving 11 bases between. CDR1 and CDR2 (germline): LNHDA, SQIVND (reference sequence). The CDR3 sequence: CASSQQGSNEKLFF. For the CDR3, the DNA is TGTGCCAGTAGCCAACAGGGTTCTAATGAAAAACTGTTTTTT. Supplemented by reference TRBV19 and TRBJ1-4, the full variable domain reads DGGITQSPKYLFRKEGQNVTLSCEQNLNHDAMYWYRQDPGQGLRLIYYSQIVNDFQKGDIAEGYSVSREKKESFPLTVTSAQKNPTAFYLCASSQQGSNEKLFFGSGTQLSVL.

The rearrangement links TRBV28 to TRBJ2-2, with 11 bases matching TRBD2. The CDR3 has 16 residues. Per germline, CDR1 MDHEN and CDR2 SYDVKM. V lost 6 bases and J lost 2; bases outside the gene matches: 5. The CDR3 here is CASSRGTSGNTGELFF. In DNA form, the CDR3 reads TGTGCCAGCAGCCGTGGGACTAGCGGAAACACCGGGGAGCTGTTTTTT.

This chain links TRBV28 with TRBJ1-5, with 7 bases identical to TRBD1. The J segment lost 4 bases and the V segment lost 6 bases, leaving 6 bases of the junction unmatched. Germline values: CDR1 MDHEN, CDR2 SYDVKM. CDR3 length: 14 residues. The CDR3 nucleotides read TGTGCCAGCAGCTGGACAGGAAATAATCAGCCCCAGCATTTT. Translating it yields CASSWTGNNQPQHF.

In its sample, this clone was seen once. The chain recombines TRBV28 with TRBJ1-5, with 7 nucleotides matching TRBD1. V lost 6 bases to trimming and J lost 6 bases; unmatched junction nucleotides: 2. Germline values: CDR1 MDHEN, CDR2 SYDVKM. CDR3 length: 12 residues. Written as DNA, the CDR3 is TGTGCCAGCAGCAGGGACAGTCAGCCCCAGCATTTT. It specifies CASSRDSQPQHF.